This note documents a single T cell receptor beta chain sequence. The target antigen is unknown. This sample stems from a study of T cell repertoires in cytomegalovirus infection. Study overall: Both CMV infection and a matching HLA type were indicated by public TCR beta signatures.

The junction had 9 bases not matched to a gene; V was cut back by 6 bases and J by 6 bases. Germline CDR1 and CDR2: WSHSY and SAAADI. This CDR3 is 15 amino acids long. The study, taken as a whole, reports: Using cumulative public TCR beta family frequency, the authors identified those who carried CMV together with the relevant HLA. HLA-C-restricted TCR beta clonotypes specific for CMV led the ex vivo response.

TCRdb re-called the reads through MiXCR, storing one row per CDR3 protein. The sample has 110,000 or so distinct CDR3 sequences, about 30% seen once. This material consisted of CD8+ T cells from cultured PBMCs, taken from culture after CMV antigen stimulation. This sequence joins TRBV10-2 and TRBJ2-2, with 8 bases fitting TRBD1. This TCR derives from a human donor in good health (CMV status not recorded). Some clones in this sample may be carry-over from other donors' samples. The CDR3 spells CASSPTGVAAGELFF. In nucleotides, the CDR3 is TGCGCCAGCAGCCCGACAGGGGTAGCGGCCGGGGAGCTGTTTTTT.